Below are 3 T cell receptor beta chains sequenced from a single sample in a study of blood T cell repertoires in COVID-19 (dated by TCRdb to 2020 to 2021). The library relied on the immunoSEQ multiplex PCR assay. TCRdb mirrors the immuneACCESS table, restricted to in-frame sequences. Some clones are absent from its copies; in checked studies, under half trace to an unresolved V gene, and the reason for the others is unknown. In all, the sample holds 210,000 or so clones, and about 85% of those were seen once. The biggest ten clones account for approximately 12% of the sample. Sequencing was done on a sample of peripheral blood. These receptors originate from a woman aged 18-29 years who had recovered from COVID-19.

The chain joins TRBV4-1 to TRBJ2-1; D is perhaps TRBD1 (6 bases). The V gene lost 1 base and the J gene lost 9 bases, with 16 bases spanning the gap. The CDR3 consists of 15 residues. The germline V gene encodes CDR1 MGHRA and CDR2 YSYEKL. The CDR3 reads CASSQVPSRGGEQFF. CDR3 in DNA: TGCGCCAGCAGCCAAGTCCCCTCCAGGGGCGGTGAGCAGTTCTTC.

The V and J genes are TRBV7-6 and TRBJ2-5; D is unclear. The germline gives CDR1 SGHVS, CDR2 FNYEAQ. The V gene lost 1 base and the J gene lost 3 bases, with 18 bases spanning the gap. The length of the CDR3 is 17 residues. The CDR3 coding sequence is TGTGCCAGCAGCTTAGGCCCCCCTTCTGTCCCTAAAGAGACCCAGTACTTC. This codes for CASSLGPPSVPKETQYF.

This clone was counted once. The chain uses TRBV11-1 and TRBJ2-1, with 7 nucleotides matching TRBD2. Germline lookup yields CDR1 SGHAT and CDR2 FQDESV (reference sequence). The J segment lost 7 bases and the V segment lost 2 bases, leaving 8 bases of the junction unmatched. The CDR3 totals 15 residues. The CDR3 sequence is CASSLPGTILNEQFF. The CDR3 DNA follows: TGTGCCAGCAGCTTACCCGGGACTATCCTAAATGAGCAGTTCTTC. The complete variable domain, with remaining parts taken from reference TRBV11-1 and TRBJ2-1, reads EAEVAQSPRYKITEKSQAVAFWCDPISGHATLYWYRQILGQGPELLVQFQDESVVDDSQLPKDRFSAERLKGVDSTLKIQPAELGDSAMYLCASSLPGTILNEQFFGPGTRLTVL.